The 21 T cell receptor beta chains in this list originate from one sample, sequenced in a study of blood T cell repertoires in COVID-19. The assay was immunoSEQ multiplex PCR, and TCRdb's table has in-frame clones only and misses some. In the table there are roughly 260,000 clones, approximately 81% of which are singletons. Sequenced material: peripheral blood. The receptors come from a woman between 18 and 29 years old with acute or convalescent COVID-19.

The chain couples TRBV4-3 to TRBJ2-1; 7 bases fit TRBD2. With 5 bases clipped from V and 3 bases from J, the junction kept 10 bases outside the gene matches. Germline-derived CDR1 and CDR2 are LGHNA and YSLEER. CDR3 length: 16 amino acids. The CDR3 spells CASSYLLAERYNEQFF. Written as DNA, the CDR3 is TGCGCCAGCAGCTATCTCCTAGCGGAGCGCTACAATGAGCAGTTCTTC.

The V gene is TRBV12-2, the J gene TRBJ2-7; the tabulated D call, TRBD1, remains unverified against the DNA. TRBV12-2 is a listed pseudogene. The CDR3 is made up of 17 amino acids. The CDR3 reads CASRIDPTGGCSYEQYF. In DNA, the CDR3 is TGTGCAAGTCGCATAGACCCTACAGGGGGTTGCTCCTACGAGCAGTACTTC.

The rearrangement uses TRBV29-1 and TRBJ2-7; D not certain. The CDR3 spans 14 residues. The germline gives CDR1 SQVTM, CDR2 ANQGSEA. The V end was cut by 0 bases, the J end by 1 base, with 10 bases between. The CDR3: CSVEDPADSYEQYF. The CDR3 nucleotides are TGCAGCGTTGAAGATCCGGCGGATTCCTACGAGCAGTACTTC.

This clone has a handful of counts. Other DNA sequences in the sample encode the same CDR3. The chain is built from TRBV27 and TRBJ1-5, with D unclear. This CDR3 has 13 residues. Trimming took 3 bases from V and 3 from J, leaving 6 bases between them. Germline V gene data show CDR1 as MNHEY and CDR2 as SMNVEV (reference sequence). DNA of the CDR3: TGTGCCAGCAGTTTCCGAGTCAATCAGCCCCAGCATTTT. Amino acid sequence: CASSFRVNQPQHF.

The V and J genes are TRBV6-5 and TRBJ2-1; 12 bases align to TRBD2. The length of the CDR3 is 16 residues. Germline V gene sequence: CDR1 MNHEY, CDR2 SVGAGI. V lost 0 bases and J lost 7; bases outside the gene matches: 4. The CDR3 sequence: CASSYSGTSGWNEQFF. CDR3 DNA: TGTGCCAGCAGTTACTCGGGGACTAGCGGGTGGAATGAGCAGTTCTTC.

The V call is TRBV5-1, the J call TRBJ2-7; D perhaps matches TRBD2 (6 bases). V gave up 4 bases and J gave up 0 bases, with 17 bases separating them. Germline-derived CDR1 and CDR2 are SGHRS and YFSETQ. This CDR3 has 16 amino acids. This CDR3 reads CASSPSGRPDSYEQYF. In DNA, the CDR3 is TGCGCCAGCAGCCCCAGCGGGCGGCCTGACTCCTACGAGCAGTACTTC.

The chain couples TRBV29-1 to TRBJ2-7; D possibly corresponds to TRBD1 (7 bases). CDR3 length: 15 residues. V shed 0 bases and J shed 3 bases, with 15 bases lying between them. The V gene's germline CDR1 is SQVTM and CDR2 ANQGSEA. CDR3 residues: CSVEETGTSDYEQYF. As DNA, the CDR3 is TGCAGCGTTGAAGAGACAGGGACTTCGGACTACGAGCAGTACTTC.

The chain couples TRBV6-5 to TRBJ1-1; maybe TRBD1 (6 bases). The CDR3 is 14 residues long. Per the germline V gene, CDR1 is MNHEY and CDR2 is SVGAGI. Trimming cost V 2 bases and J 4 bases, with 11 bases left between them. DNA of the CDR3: TGTGCCAGCAGTTACACGACAGGAGGCACTGAAGCTTTCTTT. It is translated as CASSYTTGGTEAFF.

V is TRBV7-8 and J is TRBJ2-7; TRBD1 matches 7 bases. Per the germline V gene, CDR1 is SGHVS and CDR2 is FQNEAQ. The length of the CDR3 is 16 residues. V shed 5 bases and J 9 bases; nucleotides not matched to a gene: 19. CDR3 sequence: CASSLSTGVRVAGQYF. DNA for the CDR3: TGTGCCAGCAGCCTGAGTACAGGGGTACGTGTTGCTGGGCAGTACTTC.

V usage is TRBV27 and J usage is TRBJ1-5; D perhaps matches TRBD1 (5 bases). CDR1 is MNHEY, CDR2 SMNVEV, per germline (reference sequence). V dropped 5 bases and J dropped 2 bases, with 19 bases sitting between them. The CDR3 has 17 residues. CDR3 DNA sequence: TGTGCCAGCAGTCAATCGACAGTGAGAAGTGGCAATCAGCCCCAGCATTTT. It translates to CASSQSTVRSGNQPQHF.

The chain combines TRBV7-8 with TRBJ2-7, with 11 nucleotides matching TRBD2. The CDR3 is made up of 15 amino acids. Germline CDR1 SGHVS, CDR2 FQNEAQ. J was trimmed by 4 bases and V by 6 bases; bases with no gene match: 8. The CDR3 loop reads CASRSTSGRWYEQYF. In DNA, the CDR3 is TGTGCCAGCAGGTCTACTAGCGGGAGATGGTACGAGCAGTACTTC. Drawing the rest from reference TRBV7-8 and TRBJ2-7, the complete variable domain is GAGVSQSPRYKVAKRGQDVALRCDPISGHVSLFWYQQALGQGPEFLTYFQNEAQLDKSGLPSDRFFAERPEGSVSTLKIQRTQQEDSAVYLCASRSTSGRWYEQYFGPGTRLTVT.

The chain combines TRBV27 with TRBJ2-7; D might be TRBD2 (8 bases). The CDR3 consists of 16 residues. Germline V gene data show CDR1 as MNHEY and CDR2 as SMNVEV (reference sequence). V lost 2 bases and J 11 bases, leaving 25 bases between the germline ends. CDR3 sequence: CASSLHSGLAGGQEYF. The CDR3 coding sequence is TGTGCCAGCAGTTTACACTCCGGCCTAGCGGGTGGACAGGAGTACTTC.

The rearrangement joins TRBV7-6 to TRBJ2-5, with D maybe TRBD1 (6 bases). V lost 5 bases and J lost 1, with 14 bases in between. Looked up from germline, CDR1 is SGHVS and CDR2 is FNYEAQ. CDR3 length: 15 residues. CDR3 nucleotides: TGTGCCAGCAGCCCAGATCGGGACATCCAAGAGACCCAGTACTTC. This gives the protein CASSPDRDIQETQYF.

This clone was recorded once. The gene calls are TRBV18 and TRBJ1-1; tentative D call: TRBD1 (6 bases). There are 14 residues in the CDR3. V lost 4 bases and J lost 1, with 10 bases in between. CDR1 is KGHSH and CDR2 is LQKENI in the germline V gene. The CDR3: CASSQQGKNTEAFF. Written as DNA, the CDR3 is TGTGCCAGCTCACAACAGGGTAAGAACACTGAAGCTTTCTTT.

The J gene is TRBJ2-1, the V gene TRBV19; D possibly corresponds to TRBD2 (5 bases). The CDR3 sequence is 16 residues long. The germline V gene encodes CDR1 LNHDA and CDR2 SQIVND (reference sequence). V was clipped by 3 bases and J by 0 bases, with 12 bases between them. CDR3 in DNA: TGTGCCAGTAGTATCGGGATTTCGGGCTCCTACAATGAGCAGTTCTTC. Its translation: CASSIGISGSYNEQFF.

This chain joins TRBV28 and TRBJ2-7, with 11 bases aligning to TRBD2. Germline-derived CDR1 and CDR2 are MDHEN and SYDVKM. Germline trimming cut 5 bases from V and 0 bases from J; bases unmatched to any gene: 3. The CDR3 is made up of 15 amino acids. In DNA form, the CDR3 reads TGTGCCAGCAGTGCTAGCGGGAGGCCCTCCTACGAGCAGTACTTC. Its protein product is CASSASGRPSYEQYF.

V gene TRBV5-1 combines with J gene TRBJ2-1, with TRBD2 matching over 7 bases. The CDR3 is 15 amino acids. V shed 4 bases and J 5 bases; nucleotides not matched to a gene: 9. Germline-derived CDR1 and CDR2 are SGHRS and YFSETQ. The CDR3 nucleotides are TGCGCCAGCAGCCCGACTAGCTTCTATGACAATGAGCAGTTCTTC. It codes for CASSPTSFYDNEQFF.

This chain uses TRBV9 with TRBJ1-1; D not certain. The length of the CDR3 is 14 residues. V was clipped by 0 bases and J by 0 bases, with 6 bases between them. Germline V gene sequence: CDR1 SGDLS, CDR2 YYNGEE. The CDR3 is CASSVDLLNTEAFF. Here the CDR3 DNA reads TGTGCCAGCAGCGTAGATCTCCTGAACACTGAAGCTTTCTTT.

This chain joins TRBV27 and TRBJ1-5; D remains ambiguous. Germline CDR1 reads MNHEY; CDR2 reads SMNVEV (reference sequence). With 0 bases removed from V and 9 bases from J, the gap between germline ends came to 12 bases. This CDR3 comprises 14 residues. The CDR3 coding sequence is TGTGCCAGCAGTTTATCGGGCCTGGGTGCGCCCCAGCATTTT. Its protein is CASSLSGLGAPQHF.

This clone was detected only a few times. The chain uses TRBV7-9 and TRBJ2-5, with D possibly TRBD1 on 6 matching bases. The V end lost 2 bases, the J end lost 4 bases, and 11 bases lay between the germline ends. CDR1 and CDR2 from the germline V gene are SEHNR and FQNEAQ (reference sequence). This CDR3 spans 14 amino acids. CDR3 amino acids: CASSLKGRGETQYF. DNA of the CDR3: TGTGCCAGCAGCTTAAAGGGCAGGGGAGAGACCCAGTACTTC.

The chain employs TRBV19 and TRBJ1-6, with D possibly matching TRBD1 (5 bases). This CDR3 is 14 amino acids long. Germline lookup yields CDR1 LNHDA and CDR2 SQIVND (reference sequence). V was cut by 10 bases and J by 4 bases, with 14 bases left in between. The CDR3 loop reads CATSTVSYNSPLHF. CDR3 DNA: TGTGCCACCTCGACAGTTTCTTATAATTCACCCCTCCACTTT.